What follows is one TCR beta chain and its context. Its target is unknown. Germline assignment: CDR1 SGHRS and CDR2 YFSETQ. The CDR3 consists of 14 residues. No DNA is given; TCRdb re-called the 5' RACE reads and lists each CDR3 protein once. In all, the sample yields 350,000 to 500,000 distinct CDR3 sequences. These data are taken from a study of monozygotic twins with inflammatory bowel disease. The study, taken as a whole, reports: Diversity of TCRbeta measured by inverse Simpson was lower in IBD patients than in healthy co-twins. No difference in repertoire similarity was seen between concordant and discordant twins, possibly because power was limited.

The V gene is TRBV5-1, the J gene TRBJ2-7. This TCR was sampled from a human donor with ulcerative colitis or Crohn's disease, or a healthy co-twin of an affected twin (not recorded which). Material for sequencing was blood. Here the CDR3 reads CASSWMDSPNEQYF.